Listed here are 24 T cell receptor beta chains from one sample, sequenced in a study of T cell clusters in autoimmune cytopenias (dated by TCRdb to the late 2010s). For each sample, TRB amplification used about 0.25 ug of peripheral blood genomic DNA, equal to about 38,000 genome equivalents. The sequencing machine was an Illumina MiSeq. Multiplex PCR with a touch-down protocol amplified TRB rearrangements, with the TRB-A and TRB-B primer pools combined in a single tube. Following reprocessing of the reads by TCRdb, the data hold one row per CDR3 protein sequence and no DNA is available. The table for this sample shows fewer than 4,500 distinct CDR3 sequences. The ten top clones hold over 9% of the sample. These sequences were also reported in another study, on T cell repertoires in aging, cancer and after chemotherapy.

The sequenced sample consisted of peripheral blood. The receptor source for this set is a human donor in good health.

Considering frequency, this clonotype is medium-sized (0.01 to 0.1%). The genes are TRBV6-5 and TRBJ2-1; no DNA is available, so the TRBD2 call from TCRdb remains unchecked. This CDR3 has 15 residues. Germline CDR1 MNHEY, CDR2 SVGAGI. The CDR3 region is CASRIGTSGSNEQFF.

This clonotype is medium-sized by frequency. The genes are TRBV19 and TRBJ1-5; no DNA is available, so the TRBD1 call from TCRdb remains unchecked. The germline V gene has CDR1 LNHDA and CDR2 SQIVND (reference sequence). This CDR3 region has 14 residues. The CDR3 region is CASKPGQGNQPQHF.

This clonotype ranks as medium-sized in terms of frequency. V gene TRBV6-4 combines with J gene TRBJ2-2. Germline V gives CDR1 MRHNA, CDR2 SNTAGT. The CDR3 consists of 13 residues. The CDR3 sequence: CASSERITGELFF.

The rearrangement uses TRBV28 and TRBJ2-1. CDR3 size: 12 residues. Germline CDR1 MDHEN, CDR2 SYDVKM. This chain's CDR3 is CASSLWINEQFF.

The chain recombines TRBV5-1 with TRBJ1-1; TCRdb proposes TRBD1, but this gene call is untestable without DNA. The CDR3 runs to 17 residues. The V gene's germline CDR1 is SGHRS and CDR2 YFSETQ. CDR3 region: CASSVDRGLTGFTEAFF.

According to its frequency, this clonotype is medium-sized (0.01 to 0.1%). The chain employs TRBV7-9 and TRBJ2-2; without DNA, the TCRdb call of TRBD1 cannot be checked. The CDR3 contains 16 residues. Germline V gives CDR1 SEHNR, CDR2 FQNEAQ (reference sequence). The CDR3 here is CASSPQGATNTGELFF.

The V call is TRBV19, the J call TRBJ1-2; lacking DNA, the TRBD1 call made by TCRdb goes unchecked. Germline CDR1 and CDR2: LNHDA and SQIVND (reference sequence). The CDR3 has 15 amino acids. The CDR3 sequence is CASSIGRGGGSGYTF. The whole variable domain, filled in from reference TRBV19 and TRBJ1-2, reads DGGITQSPKYLFRKEGQNVTLSCEQNLNHDAMYWYRQDPGQGLRLIYYSQIVNDFQKGDIAEGYSVSREKKESFPLTVTSAQKNPTAFYLCASSIGRGGGSGYTFGSGTRLTVV.

The chain is built from TRBV24-1 and TRBJ1-4. The CDR3 is 12 amino acids. Germline V CDR1 and CDR2: KGHDR, SFDVKD. CDR3 sequence reads: CATSAWGEKLFF.

This clonotype is called medium-sized based on its frequency. This chain joins TRBV6-5 and TRBJ2-6; the D call of TRBD1 rests on TCRdb alone, since no DNA is present to check it. The CDR3 length is 16 residues. Germline CDR1 MNHEY, CDR2 SVGAGI. CDR3: CASSFRRQGGANVLTF.

Judged by frequency, this clonotype is medium-sized (0.01 to 0.1%). The chain links TRBV11-3 to TRBJ2-5. Germline values: CDR1 SGHNT, CDR2 YENEEA. The CDR3 runs 13 residues. The chain's CDR3 is CASSLGWVGTQYF.

CDR3 protein: CASSLRFSRPEQFF. The chain recombines TRBV7-2 with TRBJ2-1. CDR1 SGHTA and CDR2 FQGNSA come from the germline V gene. CDR3 size: 14 residues.

By frequency, this clonotype registers medium-sized (0.01 to 0.1%). This chain links TRBV18 with TRBJ1-1; the D call from TCRdb, TRBD1, cannot be confirmed without DNA. CDR1 and CDR2 from the germline V gene are KGHSH and LQKENI. CDR3 size: 13 residues. The CDR3 protein is CASSPWAGTEAFF. Supplemented by reference TRBV18 and TRBJ1-1, the full variable domain reads NAGVMQNPRHLVRRRGQEARLRCSPMKGHSHVYWYRQLPEEGLKFMVYLQKENIIDESGMPKERFSAEFPKEGPSILRIQQVVRGDSAAYFCASSPWAGTEAFFGQGTRLTVV.

This clonotype is deemed medium-sized by its frequency. The chain carries TRBV18 and TRBJ2-5. Germline V gene sequence: CDR1 KGHSH, CDR2 LQKENI. This CDR3 spans 12 amino acids. This CDR3 is CASSPGQETQYF.

This clonotype registers medium-sized by frequency. This chain links TRBV5-1 with TRBJ2-1; TCRdb picks TRBD2, but there is no DNA to check that call. Germline V gives CDR1 SGHRS, CDR2 YFSETQ. This CDR3 has 16 amino acids. The CDR3 loop is CASSPRAGEAGNERFF.

According to its frequency, this clonotype is medium-sized (0.01 to 0.1%). CDR3 region: CASSGSEAGNTIYF. The V call is TRBV6-1, the J call TRBJ1-3. Germline V gene data show CDR1 as MNHNS and CDR2 as SASEGT. The CDR3 spans 14 residues.

By frequency, this clonotype is medium-sized. The chain has TRBV6-1 and TRBJ2-1; TCRdb returns TRBD1, unconfirmable since there is no DNA. CDR1 and CDR2 (germline): MNHNS, SASEGT. The CDR3 contains 16 residues. CDR3 sequence: CASSEVGTGGYNEQFF.

Here the CDR3 reads CASSGGRDQETQYF. The rearrangement links TRBV5-1 to TRBJ2-5; TCRdb's D gene call, TRBD1, goes unchecked for lack of DNA. This CDR3 contains 14 residues. Germline loops: CDR1 SGHRS, CDR2 YFSETQ. The variable domain in full, with the rest retrieved from reference TRBV5-1 and TRBJ2-5, is KAGVTQTPRYLIKTRGQQVTLSCSPISGHRSVSWYQQTPGQGLQFLFEYFSETQRNKGNFPGRFSGRQFSNSRSEMNVSTLELGDSALYLCASSGGRDQETQYFGPGTRLLVL.

This chain joins TRBV27 and TRBJ2-3; TCRdb gives TRBD2 as the D gene, but with no DNA this cannot be confirmed. The length of the CDR3 is 16 residues. Germline V gene data show CDR1 as MNHEY and CDR2 as SMNVEV (reference sequence). This CDR3 is CASSLLASGRGDTQYF.

The chain links TRBV6-6 to TRBJ1-6; TCRdb proposes TRBD1, but this gene call is untestable without DNA. The CDR3 consists of 15 residues. Germline values: CDR1 MNHNY, CDR2 SVGAGI (reference sequence). CDR3 amino acids: CASSPRQGSASPLHF.

This clonotype ranks as medium-sized in terms of frequency. V usage is TRBV6-5 and J usage is TRBJ1-1; TCRdb's D call, TRBD1, is unchecked because there is no DNA. The V gene's germline CDR1 is MNHEY and CDR2 SVGAGI. CDR3 length equals 17 residues. The CDR3 here is CASSFKVLRGWDTEAFF.

This clonotype is classed as medium-sized (0.01 to 0.1%) by frequency. The chain uses TRBV6-4 and TRBJ2-3. The CDR3 consists of 13 residues. CDR1 MRHNA and CDR2 SNTAGT come from the germline V gene. CDR3 residues: CASSDSPTDTQYF.

Judged by frequency, this clonotype is medium-sized (0.01 to 0.1%). The J gene is TRBJ1-5, the V gene TRBV19; the D call of TRBD1 rests on TCRdb alone, since no DNA is present to check it. The CDR3 is made up of 15 amino acids. Germline-derived CDR1 and CDR2 are LNHDA and SQIVND (reference sequence). The CDR3 here is CASSVPGISNQPQHF. Based on the CDR3 plus reference TRBV19 and TRBJ1-5, the full variable domain is DGGITQSPKYLFRKEGQNVTLSCEQNLNHDAMYWYRQDPGQGLRLIYYSQIVNDFQKGDIAEGYSVSREKKESFPLTVTSAQKNPTAFYLCASSVPGISNQPQHFGDGTRLSIL.

The rearrangement links TRBV11-2 to TRBJ2-3. The germline V gene has CDR1 SGHAT and CDR2 FQNNGV. The CDR3 consists of 12 residues. CDR3 region: CASSLDGDTQYF.

The rearrangement links TRBV5-5 to TRBJ1-1; TCRdb returns TRBD1, unconfirmable since there is no DNA. Germline CDR1 and CDR2: SGHKS and YYEKEE (reference sequence). CDR3 length: 14 residues. CDR3 residues: CASSFSLGVGEAFF. The complete variable domain, with remaining parts taken from reference TRBV5-5 and TRBJ1-1, reads DAGVTQSPTHLIKTRGQQVTLRCSPISGHKSVSWYQQVLGQGPQFIFQYYEKEERGRGNFPDRFSARQFPNYSSELNVNALLLGDSALYLCASSFSLGVGEAFFGQGTRLTVV.